The entry below gives a single T cell receptor (beta chain) sequence along with its context. TCRbeta library construction was performed incorporating unique molecular identifiers. TCRdb processed the PCR reads anew with MiXCR; each CDR3 protein has one entry. The table lists roughly 300,000 distinct CDR3 sequences, approximately 10% of them singletons. The data were taken from a study of T-cell reconstitution after alpha-beta-depleted transplantation in children. Germline CDR1 is SNHLY and CDR2 is FYNNEI. Losses at the gene ends were 2 bases for V and 2 bases for J; bases not matched to a gene: 2. The CDR3 has 15 amino acids.

The source material was PBMCs from the stem cell graft donor, sampled from the stem cell graft. V and J are TRBV2 and TRBJ1-5; 8 positions agree with TRBD1. The sequence was obtained from a human donor who donated a stem cell graft to a child with acute lymphoblastic leukemia. The CDR3 is CASSELTGGNQPQHF. The CDR3 DNA reads TGTGCCAGCAGTGAACTGACAGGGGGCAATCAGCCCCAGCATTTT. Using reference TRBV2 and TRBJ1-5 for the parts outside the CDR3, the full variable domain is EPEVTQTPSHQVTQMGQEVILRCVPISNHLYFYWYRQILGQKVEFLVSFYNNEISEKSEIFDDQFSVERPDGSNFTLKIRSTKLEDSAMYFCASSELTGGNQPQHFGDGTRLSIL.